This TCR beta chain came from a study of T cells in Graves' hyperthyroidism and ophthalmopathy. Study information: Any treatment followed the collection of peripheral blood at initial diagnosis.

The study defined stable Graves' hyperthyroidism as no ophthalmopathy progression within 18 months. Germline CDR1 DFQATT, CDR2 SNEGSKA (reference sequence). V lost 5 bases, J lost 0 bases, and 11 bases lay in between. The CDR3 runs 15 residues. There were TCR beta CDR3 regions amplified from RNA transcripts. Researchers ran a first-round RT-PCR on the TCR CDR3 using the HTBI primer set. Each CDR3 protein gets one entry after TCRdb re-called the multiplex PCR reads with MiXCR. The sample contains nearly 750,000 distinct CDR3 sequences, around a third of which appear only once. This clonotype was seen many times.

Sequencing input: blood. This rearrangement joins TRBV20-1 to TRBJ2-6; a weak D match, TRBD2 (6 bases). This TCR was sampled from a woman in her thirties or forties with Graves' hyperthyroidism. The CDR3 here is CSARRGNSGANVLTF. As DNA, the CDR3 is TGCAGTGCTCGACGGGGGAACTCTGGGGCCAACGTCCTGACTTTC.